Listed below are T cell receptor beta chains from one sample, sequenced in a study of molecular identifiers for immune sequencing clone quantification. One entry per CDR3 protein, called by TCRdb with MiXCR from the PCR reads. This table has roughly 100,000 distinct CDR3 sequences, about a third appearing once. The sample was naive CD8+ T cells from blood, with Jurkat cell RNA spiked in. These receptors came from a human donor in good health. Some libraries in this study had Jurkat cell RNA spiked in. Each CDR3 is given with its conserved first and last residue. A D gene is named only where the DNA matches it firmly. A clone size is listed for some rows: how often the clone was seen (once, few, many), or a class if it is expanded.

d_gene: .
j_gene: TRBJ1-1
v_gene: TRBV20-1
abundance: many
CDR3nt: TGCAGTGCTAGTTTTCGGCGCGGGGTGTACACTGAAGCTTTCTTT
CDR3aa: CSASFRRGVYTEAFF

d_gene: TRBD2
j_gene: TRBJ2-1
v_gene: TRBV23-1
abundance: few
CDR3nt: TGCGCCAGCAGTCAAAAGCGGGAAGTCAACAATGAGCAGTTCTTC
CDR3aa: CASSQKREVNNEQFF

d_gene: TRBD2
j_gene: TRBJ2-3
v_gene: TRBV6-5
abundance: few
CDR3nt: TGTGCCAGCAGTCCACATGGGACTAGCGGGGCCTACGCGCAGTATTTT
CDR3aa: CASSPHGTSGAYAQYF

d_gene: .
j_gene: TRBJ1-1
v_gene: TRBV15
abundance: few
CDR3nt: TGTGCCACCAGCACGAACACTGAAGCTTTCTTT
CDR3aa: CATSTNTEAFF

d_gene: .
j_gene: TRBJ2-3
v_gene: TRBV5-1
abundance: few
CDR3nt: TGCGCCAGCAGCTTGGTGGGGATAGTTACAGATACGCAGTATTTT
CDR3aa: CASSLVGIVTDTQYF

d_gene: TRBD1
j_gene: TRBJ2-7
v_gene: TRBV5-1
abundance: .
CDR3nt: TGCGCCAGCAGCTTTCCGGGACAGAGCTCCTACGAGCAGTACTTC
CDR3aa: CASSFPGQSSYEQYF

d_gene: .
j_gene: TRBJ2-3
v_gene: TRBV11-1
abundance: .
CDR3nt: TGTGCCAGCAGCCCTACCAGTGGAGGGGGCGCCGTAAATACGCAGTATTTT
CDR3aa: CASSPTSGGGAVNTQYF

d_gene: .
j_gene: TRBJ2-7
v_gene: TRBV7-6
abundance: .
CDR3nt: TGTGCCAGCAGCCCAGCGGTGACCTACTCCTACGAGCAGTACTTC
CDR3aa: CASSPAVTYSYEQYF

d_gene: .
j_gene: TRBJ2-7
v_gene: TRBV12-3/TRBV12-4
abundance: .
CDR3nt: TGTGCCAGCAGCTCGGAGGGCTACGAGCAGTACTTC
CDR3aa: CASSSEGYEQYF

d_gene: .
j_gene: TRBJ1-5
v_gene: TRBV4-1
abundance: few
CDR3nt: TGCGCCAGCAGCCAACATGGACGGATTAGCAATCAGCCCCAGCATTTT
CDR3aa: CASSQHGRISNQPQHF

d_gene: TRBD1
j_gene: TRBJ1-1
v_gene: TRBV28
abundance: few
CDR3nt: TGTGCCAGCAGCCTCTCCATGGACAGGACGGACACTGAAGCTTTCTTT
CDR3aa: CASSLSMDRTDTEAFF

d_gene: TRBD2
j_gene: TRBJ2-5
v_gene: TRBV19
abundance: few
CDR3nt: TGTGCCAGTAGTCCAGGGACTAGCGGCCAAGAGACCCAGTACTTC
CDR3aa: CASSPGTSGQETQYF

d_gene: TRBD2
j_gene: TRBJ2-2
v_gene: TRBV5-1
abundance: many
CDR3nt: TGCGCCAGCAGCTTGGAGAGAACTAGCGGGAAGGATCCCGGGGAGCTGTTTTTT
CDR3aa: CASSLERTSGKDPGELFF

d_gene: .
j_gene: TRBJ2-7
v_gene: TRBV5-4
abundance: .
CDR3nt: TGTGCCAGCAGCTTGGGTCTGTACGAGCAGTACTTC
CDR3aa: CASSLGLYEQYF

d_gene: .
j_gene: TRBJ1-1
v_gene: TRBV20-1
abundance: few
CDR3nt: TGCAGTGCTAGAGATCCCACGCCCGAAGCTTTCTTT
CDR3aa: CSARDPTPEAFF

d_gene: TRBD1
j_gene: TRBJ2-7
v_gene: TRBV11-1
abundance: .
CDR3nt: TGTGCCAGCAGCTTGACAGGGCACTCCTACGAGCAGTACTTC
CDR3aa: CASSLTGHSYEQYF

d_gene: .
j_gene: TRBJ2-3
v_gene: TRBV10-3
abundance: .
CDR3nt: TGTGCCATAATACTGGGATCTAGCACAGATACGCAGTATTTT
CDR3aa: CAIILGSSTDTQYF

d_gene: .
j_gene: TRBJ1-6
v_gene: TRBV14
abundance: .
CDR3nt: TGTGCCAGCAGCCAAGTCGGGGCTTCACCCCTCCACTTT
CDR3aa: CASSQVGASPLHF

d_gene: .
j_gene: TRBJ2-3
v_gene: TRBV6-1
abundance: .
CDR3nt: TGTGCCAGCAGTGAAGAGGATAGCACTAGCACAGATACGCAGTATTTT
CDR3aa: CASSEEDSTSTDTQYF

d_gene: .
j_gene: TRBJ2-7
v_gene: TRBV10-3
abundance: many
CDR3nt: TGTGCCACCTTCACAGGGCTTGAGCAGTACTTC
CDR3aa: CATFTGLEQYF

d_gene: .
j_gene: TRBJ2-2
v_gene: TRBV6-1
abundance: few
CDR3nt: TGTGCCAGCAGTGTTGTCGATGAGGAGGGGACGAACACCGGGGAGCTGTTTTTT
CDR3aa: CASSVVDEEGTNTGELFF

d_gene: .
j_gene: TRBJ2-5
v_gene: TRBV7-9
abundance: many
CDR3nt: TGTGCCAGCAGCTTAGGACAGACACAAGAGACCCAGTACTTC
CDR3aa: CASSLGQTQETQYF

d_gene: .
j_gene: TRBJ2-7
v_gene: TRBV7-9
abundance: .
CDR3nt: TGTGCCAGCAGCTCCGTCCTAGCTCCTTACGAGCAGTACTTC
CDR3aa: CASSSVLAPYEQYF

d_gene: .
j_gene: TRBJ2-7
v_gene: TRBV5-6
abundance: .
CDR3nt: TGTGCCAGCAGCTTGTCGAGGGACGAGCAGTACTTC
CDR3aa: CASSLSRDEQYF

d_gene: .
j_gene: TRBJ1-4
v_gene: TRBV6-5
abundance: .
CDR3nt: TGTGCCAGCAGTCTTTCTAATGAAAAACTGTTTTTT
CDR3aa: CASSLSNEKLFF

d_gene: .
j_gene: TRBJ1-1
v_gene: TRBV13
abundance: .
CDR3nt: TGTGCCAGCAGCTTAGGAGGCCTGGCCACTGAAGCTTTCTTT
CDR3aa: CASSLGGLATEAFF

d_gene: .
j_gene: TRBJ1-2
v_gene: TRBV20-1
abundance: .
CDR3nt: TGCAGTGCTAGTCTCGGACTTACGAACTATGGCTACACCTTC
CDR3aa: CSASLGLTNYGYTF

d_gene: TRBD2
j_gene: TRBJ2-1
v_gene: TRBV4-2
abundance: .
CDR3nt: TGTGCCAGCAGCCAAGAGGGGACTAGTGGGTCCAATGAGCAGTTCTTC
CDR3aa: CASSQEGTSGSNEQFF

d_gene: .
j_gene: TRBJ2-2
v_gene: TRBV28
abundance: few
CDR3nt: TGTGCCAGCAGTTTTAGAATTTACGGGGAGCTGTTTTTT
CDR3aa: CASSFRIYGELFF

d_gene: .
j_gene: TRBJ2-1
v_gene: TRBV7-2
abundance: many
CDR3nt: TGTGCCAGCAGCTTAGATTGGACCGAGGATGAGCAGTTCTTC
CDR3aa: CASSLDWTEDEQFF

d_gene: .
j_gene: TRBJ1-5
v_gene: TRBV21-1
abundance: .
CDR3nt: TGTGCCAGCAGCAAAACGACGGAATATAGCAATCAGCCCCAGCATTTT
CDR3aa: CASSKTTEYSNQPQHF

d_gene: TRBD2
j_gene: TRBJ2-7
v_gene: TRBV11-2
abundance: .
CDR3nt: TGTGCCAGCAGCCATACTAGCGGGATGATCTACGAGCAGTACTTC
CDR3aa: CASSHTSGMIYEQYF

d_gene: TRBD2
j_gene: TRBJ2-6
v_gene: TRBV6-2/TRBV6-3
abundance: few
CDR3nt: TGTGCCAGCAGGACACGGGGGGTATCTGTCTCTGGGGCCAACGTCCTGACTTTC
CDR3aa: CASRTRGVSVSGANVLTF

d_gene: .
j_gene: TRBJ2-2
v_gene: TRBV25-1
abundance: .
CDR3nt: TGTGCCAGCAGTGAGTGGGCAGGACCTAACACCGGGGAGCTGTTTTTT
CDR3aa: CASSEWAGPNTGELFF

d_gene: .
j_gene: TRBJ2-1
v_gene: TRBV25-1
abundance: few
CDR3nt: TGTGCCAGCAGTGAATCTAGCTCCTACAATGAGCAGTTCTTC
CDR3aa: CASSESSSYNEQFF

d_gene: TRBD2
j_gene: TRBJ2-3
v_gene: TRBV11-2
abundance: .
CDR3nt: TGTGCCAGCAGCCCTACCGGCGGGAGGGGAGCAGATACGCAGTATTTT
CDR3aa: CASSPTGGRGADTQYF

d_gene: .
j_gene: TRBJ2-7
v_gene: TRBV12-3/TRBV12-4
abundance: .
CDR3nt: TGTGCCAGCAGTTTGGGGCCAACAGAAATCTCCTACGAGCAGTACTTC
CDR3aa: CASSLGPTEISYEQYF

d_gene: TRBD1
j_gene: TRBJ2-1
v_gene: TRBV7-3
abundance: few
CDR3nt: TGTGCCAGCAGCCAGACAGGGGTAAATGAGCAGTTCTTC
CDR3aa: CASSQTGVNEQFF

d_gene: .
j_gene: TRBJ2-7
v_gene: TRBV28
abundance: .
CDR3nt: TGTGCCAGCACGGCGTTCTACGAGCAGTACTTC
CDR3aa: CASTAFYEQYF

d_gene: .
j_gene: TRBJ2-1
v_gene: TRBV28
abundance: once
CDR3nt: TGTGCCAGCAGTGGGTCGTGGGGGAGCTCCTACAGTGAGCAGTTCTTC
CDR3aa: CASSGSWGSSYSEQFF

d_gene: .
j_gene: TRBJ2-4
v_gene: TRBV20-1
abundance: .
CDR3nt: TGCAGTGCTCTCACCTCGCTAACAGCCAAAAACATTCAGTACTTC
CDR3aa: CSALTSLTAKNIQYF

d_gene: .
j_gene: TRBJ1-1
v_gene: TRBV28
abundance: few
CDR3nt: TGTGCCAGCAGTCCGTACCGGGACACGAACACTGAAGCTTTCTTT
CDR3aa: CASSPYRDTNTEAFF

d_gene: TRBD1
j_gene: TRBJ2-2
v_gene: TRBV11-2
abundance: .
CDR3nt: TGTGCCAGCAGCCTTAGACCCGGGACAGGGATCACCGGGGAGCTGTTTTTT
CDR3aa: CASSLRPGTGITGELFF

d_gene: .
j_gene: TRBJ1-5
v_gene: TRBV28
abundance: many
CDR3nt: TGTGCCAGCATGAAGGATCAGCCCCAGCATTTT
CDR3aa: CASMKDQPQHF

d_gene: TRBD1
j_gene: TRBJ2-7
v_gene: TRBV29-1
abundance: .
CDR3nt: TGCAGCGCCGGGACAGCACAATACGAGCAGTACTTC
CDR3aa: CSAGTAQYEQYF

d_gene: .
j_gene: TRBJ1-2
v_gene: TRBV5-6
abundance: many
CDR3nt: TGTGCCAGCAGCTTGGAATGGACCTTTACCGGCTACACCTTC
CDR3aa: CASSLEWTFTGYTF

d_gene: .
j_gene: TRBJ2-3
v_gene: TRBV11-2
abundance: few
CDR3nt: TGTGCCAGCAGCCTCGGATTGGATACGCAGTATTTT
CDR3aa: CASSLGLDTQYF

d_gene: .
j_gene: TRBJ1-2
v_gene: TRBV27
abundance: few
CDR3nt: TGTGCCAGCAGTTTATTTCCTCAAAATGGCTACACCTTC
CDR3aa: CASSLFPQNGYTF

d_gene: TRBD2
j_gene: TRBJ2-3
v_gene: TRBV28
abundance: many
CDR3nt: TGTGCCAGCAGTCGACTAGCGGGAGAGGAAGGAGATACGCAGTATTTT
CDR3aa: CASSRLAGEEGDTQYF

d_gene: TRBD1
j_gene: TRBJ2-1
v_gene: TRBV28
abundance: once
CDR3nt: TGTGCCAGCAGTTCATCCCCATGGGACAGCTCCCGGGATGAGCAGTTCTTC
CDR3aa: CASSSSPWDSSRDEQFF

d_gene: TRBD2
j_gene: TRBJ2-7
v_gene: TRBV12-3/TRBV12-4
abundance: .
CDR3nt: TGTGCCAGCAGTTTTCTAGCGGGAATCGACGAGCAGTACTTC
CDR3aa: CASSFLAGIDEQYF

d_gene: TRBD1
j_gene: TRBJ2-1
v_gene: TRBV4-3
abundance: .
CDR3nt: TGCGCCAGCAGCCAAGATCAGGGGACAGGGGGCAAGGGTGAGCAGTTCTTC
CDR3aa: CASSQDQGTGGKGEQFF

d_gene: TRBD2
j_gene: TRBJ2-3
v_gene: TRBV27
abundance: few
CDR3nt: TGTGCCAGCAGTTTATCGGGTGGTAGCGGGATCACAGATACGCAGTATTTT
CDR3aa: CASSLSGGSGITDTQYF

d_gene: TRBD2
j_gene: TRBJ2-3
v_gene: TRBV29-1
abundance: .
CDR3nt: TGCGGCGTTTTGGGGGGGGACGCCACACTCATCGTGGCTGATTTT
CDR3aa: CGVLGGDATLIVADF

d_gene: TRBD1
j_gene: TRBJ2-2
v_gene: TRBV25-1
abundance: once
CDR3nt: TGTGCCAGCAGCGGACAGGGGAGGTCCGGGGAGCTGTTTTTT
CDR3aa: CASSGQGRSGELFF

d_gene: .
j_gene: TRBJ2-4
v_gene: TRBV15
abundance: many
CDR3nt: TGTGCCACCAGCAGAACAATGAACATTCAGTACTTC
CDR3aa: CATSRTMNIQYF

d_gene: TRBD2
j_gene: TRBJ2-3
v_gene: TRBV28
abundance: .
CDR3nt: TGTGCCAGCGACGGGACTAGCGGCGAGTTTAGCTCAGATACGCAGTATTTT
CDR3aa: CASDGTSGEFSSDTQYF

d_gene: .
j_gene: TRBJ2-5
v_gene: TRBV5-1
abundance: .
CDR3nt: TGCGCCAGCAGCTTAGCCAGGGTGGAGACCCAGTACTTC
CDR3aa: CASSLARVETQYF

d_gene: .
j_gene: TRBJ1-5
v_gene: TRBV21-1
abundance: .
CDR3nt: TGTGCCAGCAGCAGAGGACCGCCGCGGGAGAAGCCCCAGCATTTT
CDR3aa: CASSRGPPREKPQHF